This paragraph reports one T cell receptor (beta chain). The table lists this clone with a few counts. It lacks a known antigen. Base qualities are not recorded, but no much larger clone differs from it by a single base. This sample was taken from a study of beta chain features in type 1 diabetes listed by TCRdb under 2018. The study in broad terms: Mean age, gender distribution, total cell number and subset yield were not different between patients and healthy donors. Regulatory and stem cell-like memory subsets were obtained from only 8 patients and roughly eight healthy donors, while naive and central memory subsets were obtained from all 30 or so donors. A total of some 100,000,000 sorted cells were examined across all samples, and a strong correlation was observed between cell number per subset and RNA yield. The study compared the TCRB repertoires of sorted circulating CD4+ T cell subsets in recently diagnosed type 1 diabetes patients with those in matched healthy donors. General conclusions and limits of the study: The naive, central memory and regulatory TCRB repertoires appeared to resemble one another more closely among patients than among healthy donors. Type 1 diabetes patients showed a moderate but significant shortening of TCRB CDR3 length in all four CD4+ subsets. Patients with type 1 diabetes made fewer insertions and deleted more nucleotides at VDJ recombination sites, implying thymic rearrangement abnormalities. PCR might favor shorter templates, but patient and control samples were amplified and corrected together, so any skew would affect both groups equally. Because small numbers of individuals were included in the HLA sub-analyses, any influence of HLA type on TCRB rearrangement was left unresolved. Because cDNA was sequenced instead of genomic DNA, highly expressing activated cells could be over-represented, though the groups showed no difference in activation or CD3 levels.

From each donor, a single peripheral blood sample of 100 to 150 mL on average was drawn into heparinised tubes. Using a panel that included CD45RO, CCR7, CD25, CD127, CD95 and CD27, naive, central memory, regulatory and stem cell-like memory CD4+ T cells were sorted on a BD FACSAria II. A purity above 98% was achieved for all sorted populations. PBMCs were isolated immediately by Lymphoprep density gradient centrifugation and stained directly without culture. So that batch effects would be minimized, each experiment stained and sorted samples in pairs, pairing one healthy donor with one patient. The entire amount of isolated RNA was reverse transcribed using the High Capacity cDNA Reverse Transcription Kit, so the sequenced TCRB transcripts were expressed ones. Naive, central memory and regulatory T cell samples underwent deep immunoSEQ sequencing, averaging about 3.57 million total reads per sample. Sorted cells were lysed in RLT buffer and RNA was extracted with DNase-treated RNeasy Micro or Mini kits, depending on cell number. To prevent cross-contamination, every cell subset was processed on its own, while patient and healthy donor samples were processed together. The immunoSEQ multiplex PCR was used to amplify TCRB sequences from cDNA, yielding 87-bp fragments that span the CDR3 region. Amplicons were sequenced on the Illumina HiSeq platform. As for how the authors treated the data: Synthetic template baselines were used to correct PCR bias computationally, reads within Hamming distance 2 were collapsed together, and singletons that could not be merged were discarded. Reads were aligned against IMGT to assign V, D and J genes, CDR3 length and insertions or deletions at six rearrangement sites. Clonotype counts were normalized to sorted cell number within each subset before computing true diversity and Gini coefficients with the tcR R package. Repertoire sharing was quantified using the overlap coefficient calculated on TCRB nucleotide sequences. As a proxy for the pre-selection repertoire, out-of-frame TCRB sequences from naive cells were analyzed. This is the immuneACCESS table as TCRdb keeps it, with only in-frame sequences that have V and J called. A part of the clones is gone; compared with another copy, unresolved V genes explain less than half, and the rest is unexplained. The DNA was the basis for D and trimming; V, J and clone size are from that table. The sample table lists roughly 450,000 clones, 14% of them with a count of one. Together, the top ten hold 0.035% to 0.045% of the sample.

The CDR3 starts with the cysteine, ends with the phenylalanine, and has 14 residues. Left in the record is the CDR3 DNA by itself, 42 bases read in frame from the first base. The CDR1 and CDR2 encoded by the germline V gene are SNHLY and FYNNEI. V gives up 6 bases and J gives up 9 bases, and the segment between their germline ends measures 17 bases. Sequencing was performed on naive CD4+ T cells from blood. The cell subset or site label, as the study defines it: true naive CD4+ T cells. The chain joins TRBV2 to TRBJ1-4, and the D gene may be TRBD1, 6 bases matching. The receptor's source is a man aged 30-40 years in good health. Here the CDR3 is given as CASREGVGSKKLFF. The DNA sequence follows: TGTGCCAGCAGGGAGGGGGTCGGATCAAAAAAACTGTTTTTT.